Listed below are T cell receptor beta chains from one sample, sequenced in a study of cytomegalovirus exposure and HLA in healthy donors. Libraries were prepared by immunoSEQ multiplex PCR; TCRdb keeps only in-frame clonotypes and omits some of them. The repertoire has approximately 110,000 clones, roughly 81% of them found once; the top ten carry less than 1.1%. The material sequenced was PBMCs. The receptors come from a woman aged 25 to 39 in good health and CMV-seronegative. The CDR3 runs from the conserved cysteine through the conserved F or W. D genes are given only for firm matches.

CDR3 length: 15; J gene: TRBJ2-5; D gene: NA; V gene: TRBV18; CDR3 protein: CASSPGQGMTETQYF; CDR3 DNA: TGTGCCAGCTCACCTGGGCAGGGAATGACTGAGACCCAGTACTTC
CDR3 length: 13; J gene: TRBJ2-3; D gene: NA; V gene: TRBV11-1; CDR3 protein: CASSFGRADTQYF; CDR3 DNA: TGTGCCAGCAGCTTCGGGCGGGCAGATACGCAGTATTTT
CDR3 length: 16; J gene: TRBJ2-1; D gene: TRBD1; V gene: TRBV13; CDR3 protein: CASSARGDRGENEQFF; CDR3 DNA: TGTGCCAGCAGCGCCCGGGGGGACAGGGGGGAAAATGAGCAGTTCTTC
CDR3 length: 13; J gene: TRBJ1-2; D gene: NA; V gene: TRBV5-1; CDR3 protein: CASSLPGVYGYTF; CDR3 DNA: TGCGCCAGCAGCTTGCCAGGGGTCTATGGCTACACCTTC
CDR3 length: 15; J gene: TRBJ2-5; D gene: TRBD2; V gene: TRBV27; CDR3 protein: CASSPRTSGKETQYF; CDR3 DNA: TGTGCCAGCAGTCCCAGGACTAGCGGAAAAGAGACCCAGTACTTC
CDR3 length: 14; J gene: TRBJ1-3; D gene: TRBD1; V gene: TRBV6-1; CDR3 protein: CASSGGDSRYTIYF; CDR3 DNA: TGTGCCAGCAGCGGTGGGGACAGCCGCTACACCATATATTTT
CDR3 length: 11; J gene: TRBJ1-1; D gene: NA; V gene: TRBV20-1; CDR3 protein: CSAIINTEAFF; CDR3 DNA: TGCAGTGCTATTATAAACACTGAAGCTTTCTTT
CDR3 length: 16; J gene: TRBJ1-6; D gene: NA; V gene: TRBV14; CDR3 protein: CASSQAPGRGISPLHF; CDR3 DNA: TGTGCCAGCAGCCAAGCCCCCGGCCGGGGGATTTCACCCCTCCACTTT
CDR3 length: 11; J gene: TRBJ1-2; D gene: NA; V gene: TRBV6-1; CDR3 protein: CASSNSYGYTF; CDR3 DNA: TGTGCCAGCAGTAACAGTTATGGCTACACCTTC
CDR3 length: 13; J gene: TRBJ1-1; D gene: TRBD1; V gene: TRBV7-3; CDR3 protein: CASSSDRGLEAFF; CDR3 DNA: TGTGCCAGCAGCTCGGACAGGGGGCTTGAAGCTTTCTTT
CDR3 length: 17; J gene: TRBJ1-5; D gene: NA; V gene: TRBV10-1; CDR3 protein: CASRESDGGISNQPQHF; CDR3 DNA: TGCGCCAGCAGGGAGTCTGATGGAGGAATTAGCAATCAGCCCCAGCATTTT
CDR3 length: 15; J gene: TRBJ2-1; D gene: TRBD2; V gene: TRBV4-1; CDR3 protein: CASSQPGLAFSEQFF; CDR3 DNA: TGCGCCAGCAGCCAACCGGGACTAGCATTCAGTGAGCAGTTCTTC
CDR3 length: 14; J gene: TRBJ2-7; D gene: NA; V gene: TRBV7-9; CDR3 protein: CASSLGAPQDEQYF; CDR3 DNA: TGTGCCAGCAGCTTAGGGGCTCCCCAGGACGAGCAGTACTTC
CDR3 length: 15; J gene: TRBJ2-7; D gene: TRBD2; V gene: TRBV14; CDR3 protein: CASSHVTGLAHEQYF; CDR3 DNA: TGTGCCAGCAGCCATGTAACGGGACTAGCCCACGAGCAGTACTTC
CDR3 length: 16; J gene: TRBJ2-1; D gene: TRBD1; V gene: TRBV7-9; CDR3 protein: CASSLRQGSPYNEQFF; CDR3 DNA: TGTGCCAGCAGCTTACGACAGGGCAGCCCCTACAATGAGCAGTTCTTC
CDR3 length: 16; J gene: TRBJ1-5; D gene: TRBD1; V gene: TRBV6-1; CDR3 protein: CASSEGDRIVNQPQHF; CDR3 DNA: TGTGCCAGCAGTGAGGGGGACAGGATCGTCAATCAGCCCCAGCATTTT
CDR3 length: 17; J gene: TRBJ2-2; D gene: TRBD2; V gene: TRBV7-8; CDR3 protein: CASSLELAGVSTGELFF; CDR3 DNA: TGTGCCAGCAGCTTAGAGCTAGCGGGGGTCAGCACCGGGGAGCTGTTTTTT
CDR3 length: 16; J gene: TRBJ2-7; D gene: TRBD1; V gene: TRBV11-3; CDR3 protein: CASSLVAGQGYYEQYF; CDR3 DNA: TGTGCCAGCAGCTTAGTCGCGGGACAGGGATATTACGAGCAGTACTTC
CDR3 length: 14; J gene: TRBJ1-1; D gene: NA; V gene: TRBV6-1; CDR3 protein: CASRGGGSRPEAFF; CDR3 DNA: TGTGCCAGCAGGGGGGGAGGGTCCCGACCTGAAGCTTTCTTT
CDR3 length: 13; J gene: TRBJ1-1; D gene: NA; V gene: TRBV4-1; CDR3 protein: CASSQKAGDEAFF; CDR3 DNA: TGCGCCAGCAGCCAAAAAGCCGGGGATGAAGCTTTCTTT
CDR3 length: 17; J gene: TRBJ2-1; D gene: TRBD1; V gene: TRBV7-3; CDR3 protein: CASSYKTGTGTLNEQFF; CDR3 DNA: TGTGCCAGCAGCTATAAGACCGGGACAGGGACGTTGAATGAGCAGTTCTTC
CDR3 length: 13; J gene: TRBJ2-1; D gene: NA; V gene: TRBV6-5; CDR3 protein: CASSSAAKNEQFF; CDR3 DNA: TGTGCCAGCAGTTCCGCGGCGAAGAATGAGCAGTTCTTC
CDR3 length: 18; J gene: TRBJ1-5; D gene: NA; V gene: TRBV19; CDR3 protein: CASKRKPDRPGVDQPQHF; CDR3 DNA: TGTGCCAGTAAAAGGAAACCCGACCGTCCGGGGGTGGATCAGCCCCAGCATTTT
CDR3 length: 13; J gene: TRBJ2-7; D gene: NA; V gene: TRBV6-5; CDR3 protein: CASTDGQFYEQYF; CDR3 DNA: TGTGCCAGCACCGACGGACAGTTCTACGAGCAGTACTTC